A selection of T cell receptor beta chains follows, all from one sample in a study of OX40 agonist ivuxolimab in advanced cancers. Sequencing was performed with immunoSEQ multiplex PCR; in TCRdb, only in-frame clones are kept and a portion is missing. The table has about 66,000 clones, approximately 80% seen once. Sequencing was performed on CD4+ or CD8+ T cells sorted from blood, taken in a trial of the OX40 agonist ivuxolimab. These receptors came from an adult with an advanced solid tumor such as melanoma, head and neck, liver or kidney cancer. Both conserved end residues are part of each CDR3. A D gene is named only where the DNA matches it firmly. Clone size appears in some rows only: once, few, many, or a class for an expanded clone.

size: -
D: TRBD1
J: TRBJ2-2
V: TRBV10-1
DNA: TGCGCCAGCAGTGATTGGGGACAGGGCAACACCGGGGAGCTGTTTTTT
CDR3: CASSDWGQGNTGELFF

size: few
D: -
J: TRBJ1-4
V: TRBV11-2
DNA: TGTGCCAGCAGCTTAACCAGGGCATCCGAAAAACTGTTTTTT
CDR3: CASSLTRASEKLFF

size: -
D: TRBD1
J: TRBJ1-2
V: TRBV28
DNA: TGTGCCAGCAGACCCCAGGGGGAGGACTATGGCTACACCTTC
CDR3: CASRPQGEDYGYTF

size: -
D: -
J: TRBJ2-5
V: TRBV28
DNA: TGTGCCAGCAGGAGGGCCAGGGGACAAGAGACCCAGTACTTC
CDR3: CASRRARGQETQYF

size: -
D: -
J: TRBJ1-2
V: TRBV7-3
DNA: TGTGCCAGCAGCTCAAAGGGGGGCTCCTATGGCTACACCTTC
CDR3: CASSSKGGSYGYTF

size: -
D: -
J: TRBJ2-1
V: TRBV20-1
DNA: TGCAGTGCTAGAGATATGGGGGGGCAGTTCTTC
CDR3: CSARDMGGQFF

size: -
D: -
J: TRBJ2-3
V: TRBV11-3
DNA: TGTGCCAGCAGCCCAGGAGGCTTCGCAGATACGCAGTATTTT
CDR3: CASSPGGFADTQYF

size: -
D: -
J: TRBJ2-5
V: TRBV4-1
DNA: TGCGCCAGCAGCAAAGCTTCACAGGGCGGTCGAGAGACCCAGTACTTC
CDR3: CASSKASQGGRETQYF

size: -
D: TRBD1
J: TRBJ2-2
V: TRBV28
DNA: TGTGCCAGCAGTCCCCCCGGGACAGGGAACACCGGGGAGCTGTTTTTT
CDR3: CASSPPGTGNTGELFF

size: few
D: -
J: TRBJ1-1
V: TRBV28
DNA: TGTGCCAGCAACCAACAGGGTAGTGCTTTCTTT
CDR3: CASNQQGSAFF

size: -
D: -
J: TRBJ2-7
V: TRBV21-1
DNA: TGTGCCAGCAGCAAAGAGGGCTTCGGGCCCGGTCGGACCTACGAGCAGTACTTC
CDR3: CASSKEGFGPGRTYEQYF

size: -
D: -
J: TRBJ2-1
V: TRBV19
DNA: TGTGCCAGTAGCGAAGAAGGGGCCGGGAATGAGCAGTTCTTC
CDR3: CASSEEGAGNEQFF

size: -
D: -
J: TRBJ2-1
V: TRBV4-1
DNA: TGCGCCAGCAGCCTATATAGGGGCCCGGGGGAAAACAATGAGCAGTTCTTC
CDR3: CASSLYRGPGENNEQFF

size: -
D: -
J: TRBJ1-2
V: TRBV7-9
DNA: TGTGCCAGCAGCTTAATCAGGGATGGCTACACCTTC
CDR3: CASSLIRDGYTF

size: few
D: TRBD2
J: TRBJ2-2
V: TRBV9
DNA: TGTGCCAGCAGCGACCGGGGGAGCGGGAGCAACACCGGGGAGCTGTTTTTT
CDR3: CASSDRGSGSNTGELFF

size: -
D: -
J: TRBJ2-3
V: TRBV27
DNA: TGTGCCAGCAGTTCTGGCGTGGCACCAGATACGCAGTATTTT
CDR3: CASSSGVAPDTQYF

size: -
D: TRBD1
J: TRBJ1-1
V: TRBV5-6
DNA: TGTGCCAGCAGCTCGGGCCGGGACAGTAACACTGAAGCTTTCTTT
CDR3: CASSSGRDSNTEAFF

size: few
D: -
J: TRBJ1-6
V: TRBV6-4
DNA: TGTGCCAGTTCCCCTACGGGGGCCTCCTATAATTCACCCCTCCACTTT
CDR3: CASSPTGASYNSPLHF

size: -
D: -
J: TRBJ1-5
V: TRBV19
DNA: TGTGCCAGCCTACAAGGGCTTTGGGGAGGTCAAGATAGCAATCAGCCCCAGCATTTT
CDR3: CASLQGLWGGQDSNQPQHF

size: -
D: -
J: TRBJ2-2
V: TRBV19
DNA: TGTGCCAGCCCGGGACCCGAAACCGGGGAGCTGTTTTTT
CDR3: CASPGPETGELFF

size: -
D: TRBD1
J: TRBJ1-5
V: TRBV2
DNA: TGTGCCAGCTCAGGTACAGGGGGCGCCGATCAGCCCCAGCATTTT
CDR3: CASSGTGGADQPQHF

size: -
D: -
J: TRBJ2-5
V: TRBV5-5
DNA: TGTGCCAGCAGCTTGGATTACGGCCAAGAGACCCAGTACTTC
CDR3: CASSLDYGQETQYF

size: few
D: -
J: TRBJ1-2
V: TRBV7-3
DNA: TGTGCCAGCACCGCGGGCTATGGCTACACCTTC
CDR3: CASTAGYGYTF

size: -
D: -
J: TRBJ1-1
V: TRBV5-5
DNA: TGTGCCAGCAGCGCGACAGAGAAGAACACTGAAGCTTTCTTT
CDR3: CASSATEKNTEAFF

size: once
D: TRBD1
J: TRBJ2-7
V: TRBV7-3
DNA: TGTGCCAGCAGCTTAAGGGGTTTCCGGAACCGGGACAGGGGTCCCTACGAGCAGTACTTC
CDR3: CASSLRGFRNRDRGPYEQYF

size: once
D: TRBD2
J: TRBJ2-1
V: TRBV4-3
DNA: TGCGCCAGCAGCCAAGCCGGGACTATAGAAAATGAGCAGTTCTTC
CDR3: CASSQAGTIENEQFF

size: -
D: TRBD2
J: TRBJ2-5
V: TRBV27
DNA: TGTGCCAGCAGCTTGGGCGGACTAGCGGGAGCTAAGACCCAGTACTTC
CDR3: CASSLGGLAGAKTQYF

size: -
D: -
J: TRBJ1-1
V: TRBV19
DNA: TGTGCCAGTATCAGCAGGGTGGGTTCGAAAGGCACTGAAGCTTTCTTT
CDR3: CASISRVGSKGTEAFF

size: -
D: TRBD2
J: TRBJ2-2
V: TRBV19
DNA: TGTGCCGGGGGACTAGCGGGTAACACCGGGGAGCTGTTTTTT
CDR3: CAGGLAGNTGELFF

size: -
D: -
J: TRBJ1-1
V: TRBV18
DNA: TGTGCCAGCTCACCGTATTTAGACAGAACGAACACTGAAGCTTTCTTT
CDR3: CASSPYLDRTNTEAFF

size: few
D: TRBD2
J: TRBJ2-2
V: TRBV5-1
DNA: TGCGCCAGCAGCTGGGGCATCCTAGCGGGAGCGCCTCGGAACACCGGGGAGCTGTTTTTT
CDR3: CASSWGILAGAPRNTGELFF

size: -
D: -
J: TRBJ2-2
V: TRBV13
DNA: TGTGCCAGCAGTGCCGAACGGACCGGGGAGCTGTTTTTT
CDR3: CASSAERTGELFF

size: once
D: TRBD1
J: TRBJ1-3
V: TRBV6-5
DNA: TGTGCCAGCAGTTACGCGCCAGGGGGCTCTGGAAACACCATATATTTT
CDR3: CASSYAPGGSGNTIYF

size: -
D: -
J: TRBJ2-2
V: TRBV5-1
DNA: TGCGCCAGCAGCTTGGTTAGGGGGAACACCGGGGAGCTGTTTTTT
CDR3: CASSLVRGNTGELFF

size: -
D: -
J: TRBJ2-3
V: TRBV5-6
DNA: TGTGCCAGCAGCTTGGCGATCTTGGGCCCCACAGATACGCAGTATTTT
CDR3: CASSLAILGPTDTQYF